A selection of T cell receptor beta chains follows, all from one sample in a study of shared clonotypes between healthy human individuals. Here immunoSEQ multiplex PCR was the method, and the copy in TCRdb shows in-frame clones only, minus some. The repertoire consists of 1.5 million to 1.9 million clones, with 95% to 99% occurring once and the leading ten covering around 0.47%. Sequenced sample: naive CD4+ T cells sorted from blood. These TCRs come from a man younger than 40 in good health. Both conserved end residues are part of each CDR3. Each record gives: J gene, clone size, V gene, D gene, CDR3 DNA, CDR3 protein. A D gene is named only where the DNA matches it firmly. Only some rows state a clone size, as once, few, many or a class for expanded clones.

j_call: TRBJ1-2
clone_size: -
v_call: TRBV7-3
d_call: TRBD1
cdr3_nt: TGTGCCAGCGGCCAACAGGGGAATGGCTACACCTTC
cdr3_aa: CASGQQGNGYTF

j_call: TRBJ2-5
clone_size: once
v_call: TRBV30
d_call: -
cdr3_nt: TGTGCCTGGAACCGTCTGGGGACCCAAGAGACCCAGTACTTC
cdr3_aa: CAWNRLGTQETQYF

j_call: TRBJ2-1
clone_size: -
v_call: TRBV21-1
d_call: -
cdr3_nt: TGTGCCAGCAGCAAGGCGGGACAGGGGGAGAATGAGCAGTTCTTC
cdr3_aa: CASSKAGQGENEQFF

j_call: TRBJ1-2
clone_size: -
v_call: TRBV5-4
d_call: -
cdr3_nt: TGTGCCAGCAGCTTGGAACCCGGTCGGCAGGATGGCTACACCTTC
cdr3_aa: CASSLEPGRQDGYTF

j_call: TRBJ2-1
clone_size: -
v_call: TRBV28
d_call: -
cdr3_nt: TGTGCCGGACGAAACAGGGACAATGAGCAGTTCTTC
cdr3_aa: CAGRNRDNEQFF

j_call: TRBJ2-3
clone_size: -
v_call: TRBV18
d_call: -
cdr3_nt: TGTGCCAGCTCACCCAGACTGGGGACAGATACGCAGTATTTT
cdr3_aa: CASSPRLGTDTQYF

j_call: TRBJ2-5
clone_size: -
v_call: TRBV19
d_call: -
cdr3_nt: TGTGCCAGTAGCGGAAGCGGCGGAAGAGAGACCCAGTACTTC
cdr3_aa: CASSGSGGRETQYF

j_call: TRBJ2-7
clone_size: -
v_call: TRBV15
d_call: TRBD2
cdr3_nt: TGTGCCACCAGCAGAGATTTAGGACTAGCGGGAGAATACGAGCAGTACTTC
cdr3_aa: CATSRDLGLAGEYEQYF

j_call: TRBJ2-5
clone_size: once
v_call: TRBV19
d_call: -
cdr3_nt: TGTGCCAGTAGTACAGGGGTGAAAGAGACCCAGTACTTC
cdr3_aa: CASSTGVKETQYF

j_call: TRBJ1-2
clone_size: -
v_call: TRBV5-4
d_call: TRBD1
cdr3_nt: TGTGCCAGCAGCCCGGACAGGGGGCTGAGTGGCTACACCTTC
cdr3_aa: CASSPDRGLSGYTF